The 23 T cell receptor beta chains below all came from one sample that was sequenced in a study of T cells in women clearing cervical HPV infection. TCRdb keeps only in-frame clones here, not all; method: immunoSEQ multiplex PCR. The specimen's table records under 50,000 clones. The sample consisted of blood buffy coat. The receptor set was obtained from a woman between 18 and 70 years old with a cervical HPV16 infection that either progressed to CIN3+ or cleared (not recorded which).

Concerning this clone itself: The CDR3 end lies 3 residues beyond the end of the read and is filled in from the germline J gene. J is TRBJ2-1 and V is TRBV20-1, with TRBD2 identical over 11 bases. The CDR3 is made up of 14 amino acids. Germline lookup yields CDR1 DFQATT and CDR2 SNEGSKA (reference sequence). J was trimmed by 9 bases and V by 6 bases; bases with no gene match: 10. The CDR3 DNA, read in part, is TGCAGTGCCACGACTAGCGGGGAGAAGGGTGAG. Encoded protein: CSATTSGEKGE. The CDR3 in full is CSATTSGEKGEQFF.

To note about this clone: The CDR3 end is not reached by the read, which stops 3 residues before it; the germline J gene fills it in. The V call is TRBV18, the J call TRBJ2-5; TRBD1 might be the D (6 bases). Trimming left V 3 bases short and J 1 base short, with 15 bases between. The germline V gene encodes CDR1 KGHSH and CDR2 LQKENI. CDR3 length: 16 amino acids. The sequenced CDR3 bases are TGTGCCAGCTCACCCTGGGCAGGGGACATCCAAGAGACC. Protein product: CASSPWAGDIQET. The complete CDR3 reads CASSPWAGDIQETQYF.

Notes on this clone: The missing CDR3 end, 3 residues past where the read stops, is filled in from the germline J gene. V usage is TRBV7-2 and J usage is TRBJ2-4; the D is unclear. V gave up 1 base and J gave up 0 bases, with 4 bases separating them. This CDR3 spans 14 amino acids. Per germline, CDR1 SGHTA and CDR2 FQGNSA. The CDR3 bases that were read are TGTGCCAGCAGCTTAGAACTAGCCAAAAACATT. Translated: CASSLELAKNI. The full CDR3 is CASSLELAKNIQYF. Full variable domain (rest looked up from reference TRBV7-2 and TRBJ2-4): GAGVSQSPSNKVTEKGKDVELRCDPISGHTALYWYRQSLGQGLEFLIYFQGNSAPDKSGLPSDRFSAERTGGSVSTLTIQRTQQEDSAVYLCASSLELAKNIQYFGAGTRLSVL.

A remark on this clone: Sequencing ends 3 residues short of the CDR3 end; the germline J gene provides the rest. The chain uses TRBV5-4 and TRBJ2-5; 7 bases align to TRBD2. V lost 4 bases and J lost 5; bases outside the gene matches: 8. This CDR3 spans 14 amino acids. Looked up from germline, CDR1 is SGHNT and CDR2 is YYREEE (reference sequence). CDR3 in amino acids: CASSHRGEGETQYF. CDR3 bases read: TGTGCCAGCAGCCATCGGGGGGAGGGGGAGACC.

Regarding this clone: Its ends do not fully match the called genes, so a read error is possible. Read sequence stops 3 residues before the CDR3 end, and the germline J gene provides the missing end. Different DNA sequences within this sample yield the same CDR3. The chain has TRBV5-1 and TRBJ1-3; TRBD1 aligns across 8 bases. The CDR3 consists of 13 residues. Germline-derived CDR1 and CDR2 are SGHRS and YFSETQ. The CDR3 is CASSFGTGNTIYF. The covered CDR3 bases are TGCGCCAGCAGCTTCGGGACAGGAAACACG. Full variable domain (rest looked up from reference TRBV5-1 and TRBJ1-3): KAGVTQTPRYLIKTRGQQVTLSCSPISGHRSVSWYQQTPGQGLQFLFEYFSETQRNKGNFPGRFSGRQFSNSRSEMNVSTLELGDSALYLCASSFGTGNTIYFGEGSWLTVV.

CDR3 sequence reads: CASSVSGGMQETQYF. CDR3 DNA (partial): TGTGCCAGTAGTGTTAGCGGGGGGATGCAAGAGACG. The chain couples TRBV19 to TRBJ2-3; TRBD2 matches 10 bases. Read coverage stops 3 residues before the CDR3 terminus; the germline J gene supplies the remainder. The CDR3 is 15 amino acids. The germline V gene encodes CDR1 LNHDA and CDR2 SQIVND (reference sequence).

Comments on this clone: The observed sequence ends 3 residues before the CDR3 terminus, with the missing tail filled in from the germline J gene. The rearrangement joins TRBV12-3 or TRBV12-4 to TRBJ2-2; TRBD1 aligns across 7 bases. The CDR3 extends over 15 amino acids. The V gene end was trimmed by 7 bases and the J gene end by 6 bases; junction bases not matched to a gene: 11. The covered CDR3 bases are TGTGCCAGCACCCGTGGGACAGTTCATTCCGGGGAG. This sequence encodes CASTRGTVHSGE. The whole CDR3 protein is CASTRGTVHSGELFF.

To note about this clone: The read ends 3 residues shy of where the CDR3 ends; the end is completed using the germline J gene. V is TRBV29-1 and J is TRBJ1-1; D is perhaps TRBD1 (6 bases). V lost 5 bases to trimming and J lost 0 bases, with 10 bases between them. This CDR3 has 13 residues. Per the germline V gene, CDR1 is SQVTM and CDR2 is ANQGSEA. The CDR3 bases that were read are TGCAGCGTTCTGAGGGACATGAACACTGAA. Protein sequence: CSVLRDMNTE. The whole CDR3 reads CSVLRDMNTEAFF.

In the case of this clone: The CDR3 is cut off 3 residues early in the read; its end comes from the germline J gene. The genes are TRBV19 and TRBJ1-5; D ambiguous. CDR1 and CDR2 (germline): LNHDA, SQIVND (reference sequence). V shed 6 bases and J shed 5 bases, with 11 bases lying between them. There are 13 residues in the CDR3. CDR3 DNA (partial): TGTGCCAGTAGCAAGCGGGATGATCAGCCC. This gives the protein CASSKRDDQP. The entire CDR3 sequence reads CASSKRDDQPQHF.

Regarding this clone: The read terminates 3 residues before the CDR3 end, so the remaining end is supplied by the germline J gene. This rearrangement joins TRBV19 to TRBJ2-1, with 11 bases fitting TRBD2. The germline V gene has CDR1 LNHDA and CDR2 SQIVND (reference sequence). This CDR3 has 15 residues. V dropped 3 bases and J dropped 5; count of bases not matched to a gene: 3. CDR3 sequence reads: CASSMTSGVNNEQFF. The covered CDR3 bases are TGTGCCAGTAGTATGACTAGCGGGGTTAACAATGAG.

For this clone: The read stops 3 residues short of the end of the CDR3; the missing end is completed from the germline J gene. V gene TRBV19 combines with J gene TRBJ1-5; D is possibly TRBD1 (6 bases). Per the germline V gene, CDR1 is LNHDA and CDR2 is SQIVND (reference sequence). This CDR3 region has 13 residues. With 5 bases removed from V and 7 bases from J, the gap between germline ends came to 12 bases. CDR3 DNA, as far as it was read: TGTGCCAGTAGTCAGGGGTTCGGACAGCCC. This translates into CASSQGFGQP. The whole CDR3 protein is CASSQGFGQPQHF.

A word on this clone: Read sequence stops 3 residues before the CDR3 end, and the germline J gene provides the missing end. This sequence joins TRBV19 and TRBJ1-4; a possible D gene is TRBD1 (6 bases). Trimming shortened V by 7 bases and J by 7 bases, and 25 bases separated the two germline ends. CDR1 LNHDA and CDR2 SQIVND come from the germline V gene (reference sequence). The CDR3 contains 17 residues. The DNA read from the CDR3 is TGTGCCAGTATGAAAACGCCTACGACAGGAAAAACTGAAAAA. Translation gives CASMKTPTTGKTEK. The whole CDR3 protein is CASMKTPTTGKTEKLFF. Complete variable domain (other parts from reference TRBV19 and TRBJ1-4): DGGITQSPKYLFRKEGQNVTLSCEQNLNHDAMYWYRQDPGQGLRLIYYSQIVNDFQKGDIAEGYSVSREKKESFPLTVTSAQKNPTAFYLCASMKTPTTGKTEKLFFGSGTQLSVL.

The part of the CDR3 DNA that was read is TGTGCCAGCCGACGGGGAGGGATCCCATCCGGGGAGACG. Residues: CASRRGGIPSGET. The entire CDR3 protein reads CASRRGGIPSGETQYF. The chain links TRBV2 to TRBJ2-3; TRBD2 aligns across 7 bases. The read is 3 residues too short to cover the CDR3 end, so that end is filled in from the germline J gene. The CDR3 loop spans 16 amino acids. Per germline, CDR1 SNHLY and CDR2 FYNNEI.

Points on this clone: The CDR3 extends 3 residues past the end of the read, so its final part is completed from the germline J gene. This chain uses TRBV3-1 (or the pseudogene TRBV3-2) with TRBJ2-1; TRBD2 matches at 11 bases. This CDR3 comprises 16 residues. V shed 2 bases, J shed 4 bases, and the junction held 4 bases outside the gene matches. The germline V gene encodes CDR1 LGHDT and CDR2 YNNKEL (reference sequence). Partial CDR3 DNA: TGTGCCAGCAGCCAAAGGGGACTAGCGGATTACAATGAG. Its protein is CASSQRGLADYNE. In full, the CDR3 is CASSQRGLADYNEQFF.

Its frequency marks this clone as medium-sized. CDR3 protein: CASSRGQGHLGDSEQYF. The DNA read from the CDR3 is TGTGCCAGCTCCCGCGGACAGGGACATTTGGGTGACAGCGAG. The rearrangement joins TRBV18 to TRBJ2-7; the match to TRBD1 covers 8 bases. From the germline J gene comes the end of the CDR3, since the read stops 3 residues before it. V lost 6 bases to trimming and J lost 6 bases; unmatched junction nucleotides: 19. The CDR3 spans 17 residues. Germline CDR1 reads KGHSH; CDR2 reads LQKENI.

Note on this clone: The CDR3 goes on 3 residues after the read ends, and that part is filled in from the germline J gene. V usage is TRBV7-2 and J usage is TRBJ2-1; 8 nucleotides line up with TRBD1. J was trimmed by 9 bases and V by 2 bases; bases with no gene match: 6. Per germline, CDR1 SGHTA and CDR2 FQGNSA. The CDR3 has 14 residues. CDR3: CASSLQGAVREQFF. The DNA read from the CDR3 is TGTGCCAGCAGCTTACAGGGGGCCGTCCGTGAG. The whole variable domain, filled in from reference TRBV7-2 and TRBJ2-1, reads GAGVSQSPSNKVTEKGKDVELRCDPISGHTALYWYRQSLGQGLEFLIYFQGNSAPDKSGLPSDRFSAERTGGSVSTLTIQRTQQEDSAVYLCASSLQGAVREQFFGPGTRLTVL.

Concerning this clone itself: The CDR3 end is not reached by the read, which stops 3 residues before it; the germline J gene fills it in. V usage is TRBV6-1 and J usage is TRBJ1-1; the D gene is possibly TRBD1 (6 bases). Trimming removed 4 bases from V and 0 bases from J, with 15 bases in between. CDR1 is MNHNS, CDR2 SASEGT, per germline. CDR3 size: 16 residues. The chain's CDR3 is CASSARTAGVNTEAFF. CDR3 DNA (partial): TGTGCCAGCAGTGCGAGGACAGCCGGCGTGAACACTGAA.

Concerning this clone: The missing CDR3 end, 3 residues past where the read stops, is filled in from the germline J gene. The gene calls are TRBV6-2 or TRBV6-3 and TRBJ2-6, with 10 bases aligning to TRBD1. V was clipped by 6 bases and J by 0 bases; unmatched bases: 5. Looked up from germline, CDR1 is MNHEY and CDR2 is SVGEGT. This CDR3 region has 17 residues. This CDR3 is CASSLTGGGSGANVLTF. The CDR3 DNA, read in part, is TGTGCCAGCAGCTTGACAGGGGGCGGCTCTGGGGCCAACGTC.

A note on this clone: The CDR3 end is not reached by the read, which stops 3 residues before it; the germline J gene fills it in. The V gene is TRBV19, the J gene TRBJ2-3, with TRBD2 matching over 10 bases. Per the germline V gene, CDR1 is LNHDA and CDR2 is SQIVND (reference sequence). The V segment lost 4 bases and the J segment 1 base; nucleotides outside the gene matches: 8. The CDR3 spans 17 residues. CDR3 in amino acids: CASSKDPGTSGTDTQYF. The sequenced CDR3 bases are TGTGCCAGTAGTAAGGACCCCGGGACTAGCGGCACAGATACG.

Points on this clone: The sequenced fragment ends 3 residues before the CDR3 boundary, so the rest is inferred from the germline J gene. J is TRBJ1-5 and V is TRBV27; tentative D call: TRBD1 (5 bases). Per the germline V gene, CDR1 is MNHEY and CDR2 is SMNVEV (reference sequence). Trimming took 6 bases from V and 3 from J, leaving 12 bases between them. CDR3 length: 14 amino acids. The CDR3 reads CASRPDRTNQPQHF. Incomplete CDR3 DNA: TGTGCCAGCAGACCCGACAGAACCAATCAGCCC.

With respect to this clone: The read stops 3 residues short of the end of the CDR3; the missing end is completed from the germline J gene. This chain joins TRBV7-3 and TRBJ1-2; 7 nucleotides agree with TRBD1. Germline V lookup: CDR1 SGHTA, CDR2 FQGTGA. There are 15 residues in the CDR3. The part of the CDR3 DNA that was read is TGTGCCAGCAGCTCCTGGACAGGCCGCACAGATACC. Translation: CASSSWTGRTDT. In full, the CDR3 is CASSSWTGRTDTYTF.

Points on this clone: The CDR3 extends 3 residues past the end of the read, so its final part is completed from the germline J gene. V usage is TRBV2 and J usage is TRBJ1-2; D uncertain. Trimming shortened V by 6 bases and J by 2 bases, and 13 bases separated the two germline ends. The CDR3 runs to 14 residues. Germline CDR1 is SNHLY and CDR2 is FYNNEI. CDR3 sequence: CASRSVQANYGYTF. The CDR3 DNA, read in part, is TGTGCCAGCAGGTCGGTCCAAGCAAACTATGGC.

CDR3 residues: CASSFGDLNYGYTF. Incomplete CDR3 DNA: TGTGCCAGCAGCTTCGGGGACTTAAACTATGGC. The chain combines TRBV11-1 with TRBJ1-2, with TRBD1 as a possible D gene (5 bases). The sequenced fragment ends 3 residues before the CDR3 boundary, so the rest is inferred from the germline J gene. Trimming removed 3 bases at V and 2 bases at J, with 10 bases between. This CDR3 is built from 14 residues. CDR1 is SGHAT, CDR2 FQDESV, per germline (reference sequence).